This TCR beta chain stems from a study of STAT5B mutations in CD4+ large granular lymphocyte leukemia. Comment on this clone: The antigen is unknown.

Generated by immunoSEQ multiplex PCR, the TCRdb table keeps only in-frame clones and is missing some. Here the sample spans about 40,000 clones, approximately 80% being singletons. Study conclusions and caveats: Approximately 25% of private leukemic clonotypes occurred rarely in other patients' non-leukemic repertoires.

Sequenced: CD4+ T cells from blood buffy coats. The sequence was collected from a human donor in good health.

The CDR3 DNA follows: TGTGCCAGCAGCTTAAGCCGGGACAGGGGCCACAATGAGCAGTTCTTC. Residues: CASSLSRDRGHNEQFF. This rearrangement joins TRBV7-3 to TRBJ2-1, with TRBD1 matching over 10 bases. The CDR3 consists of 16 residues. V lost 1 base to trimming and J lost 5 bases; unmatched junction nucleotides: 5. The V gene's germline CDR1 is SGHTA and CDR2 FQGTGA.